This TCR beta chain was sequenced for a study of cytomegalovirus exposure and HLA in healthy donors. Notes on the study in general: In the roughly 120 validation repertoires, a later analysis found that first-cohort TCR clusters tended to co-occur. A list of 150 or so TCR beta chains associated with cytomegalovirus was given.

In the case of this clone: Its antigen is as yet unknown.

This CDR3 has 13 residues. Germline V CDR1 and CDR2: ENHRY, SYGVKD. The ends were cut back, 8 bases at V and 0 bases at J, with 8 bases in the middle. TCRdb's table, derived via immunoSEQ multiplex PCR, lists solely in-frame clones and lacks some. The data show 70,000 to 90,000 clones, 70% to 90% seen once. This chain joins TRBV10-3 and TRBJ1-3; D gene ambiguous. The source is a man between 25 and 39 years old in good health and CMV-seronegative. The source material was PBMCs. In DNA, the CDR3 is TGTGCCATCTTAGATTCCTCTGGAAACACCATATATTTT. This encodes CAILDSSGNTIYF.